This T cell receptor beta chain was documented in a study of identifying expanded T cells in peripheral blood. The CDR3 is 14 residues long. V was pared by 6 bases and J by 2 bases, with 13 bases between. Germline CDR1 MGHRA, CDR2 YSYEKL. Data came from immunoSEQ multiplex PCR; TCRdb stores just in-frame clones and leaves some out. Of around 94,000 clones detected, about 91% appear once; the ten largest clones hold 14%. The chain links TRBV4-1 to TRBJ1-1, with D possibly being TRBD1 (6 bases). This clonotype was sampled from a person between 18 and 75 years old in good health. The sequencing sample was made of blood. CDR3 loop: CASSRLQGNTEAFF. Written as DNA, the CDR3 is TGCGCCAGCAGTAGACTACAGGGTAACACTGAAGCTTTCTTT.